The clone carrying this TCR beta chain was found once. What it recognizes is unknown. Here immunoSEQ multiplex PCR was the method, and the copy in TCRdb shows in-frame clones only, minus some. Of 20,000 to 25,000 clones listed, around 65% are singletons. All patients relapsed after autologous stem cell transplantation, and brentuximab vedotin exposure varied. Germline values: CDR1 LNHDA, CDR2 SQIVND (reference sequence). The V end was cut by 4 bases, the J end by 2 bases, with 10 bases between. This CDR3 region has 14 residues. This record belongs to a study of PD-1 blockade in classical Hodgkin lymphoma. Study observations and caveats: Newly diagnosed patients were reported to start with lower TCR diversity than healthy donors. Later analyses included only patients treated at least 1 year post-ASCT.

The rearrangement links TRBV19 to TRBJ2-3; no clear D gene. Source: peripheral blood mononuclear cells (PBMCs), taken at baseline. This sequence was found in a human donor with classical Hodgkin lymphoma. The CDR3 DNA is TGTGCCAGTAGTACCGGATTCCTCACAGATACGCAGTATTTT. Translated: CASSTGFLTDTQYF.